This T cell receptor beta chain was identified in a study of T and B cells in COVID-19 patients. CDR3 length equals 18 residues. V lost 1 base to trimming and J lost 6 bases; unmatched junction nucleotides: 15. CDR1 and CDR2 (germline): MNHNY, SVGAGI (reference sequence). Findings and caveats of the study: The recovered cohort had approximately 2,000 exclusive TCR clusters, including some 33 low generation probability clusters. Symptomatic-phase blood samples from mildly ill patients and early samples from severe cases were scarce.

In regard to this clonotype: The antigen is unknown.

BIOMED2 TRB-A/B primer pools were used in multiplex TRB PCR. TCRdb called the multiplex PCR reads again in MiXCR, with one record for every CDR3 protein. The table records about 9,400 distinct CDR3 sequences, roughly 31% of them present only once. From blood, roughly 250-550 ng of genomic DNA served as TRB template. Sequenced: blood. The TCR was taken from a human donor who had recovered from COVID-19. The chain carries TRBV6-6 and TRBJ2-1; 7 bases match TRBD1. CDR3 loop: CASSYYLSPRYRGNEQFF. The CDR3 bases are TGTGCCAGCAGTTACTACCTATCCCCCCGGTACAGGGGCAATGAGCAGTTCTTC.